This T cell receptor beta chain originates from a study of T cell responses to AZD1222 COVID-19 vaccine. Study outcomes and limitations: The donor cohort was predominantly white British with a female majority, and clonal diversity may have been underestimated. Samples come after the peak T cell response, not at day 14. Vaccine-related CD4 TCRs covered spike, predominating at 160-218 and 743-854. Within unmutated variant regions lay the reported targets of nearly half of spike-specific TCRs.

Data came from immunoSEQ multiplex PCR; TCRdb stores just in-frame clones and leaves some out. The sample comprises 60,000 to 75,000 clones, roughly 87% of which are singletons, and over 25% rests with the top ten. V was clipped by 8 bases and J by 4 bases, with 9 bases between them. Germline CDR1 and CDR2: MGHDK and SYGVNS. The CDR3 loop spans 12 amino acids. As for this clone: The antigen remains undetermined.

The receptor's source is an adult who received the AZD1222 COVID-19 vaccine. Sample: peripheral blood, taken 28 days after the second AZD1222 dose. The V gene is TRBV25-1, the J gene TRBJ1-3, with D possibly matching TRBD1 (5 bases). The CDR3 is CASGGGGNTIYF. The CDR3 region has the DNA TGTGCCAGCGGGGGTGGAGGAAACACCATATATTTT.